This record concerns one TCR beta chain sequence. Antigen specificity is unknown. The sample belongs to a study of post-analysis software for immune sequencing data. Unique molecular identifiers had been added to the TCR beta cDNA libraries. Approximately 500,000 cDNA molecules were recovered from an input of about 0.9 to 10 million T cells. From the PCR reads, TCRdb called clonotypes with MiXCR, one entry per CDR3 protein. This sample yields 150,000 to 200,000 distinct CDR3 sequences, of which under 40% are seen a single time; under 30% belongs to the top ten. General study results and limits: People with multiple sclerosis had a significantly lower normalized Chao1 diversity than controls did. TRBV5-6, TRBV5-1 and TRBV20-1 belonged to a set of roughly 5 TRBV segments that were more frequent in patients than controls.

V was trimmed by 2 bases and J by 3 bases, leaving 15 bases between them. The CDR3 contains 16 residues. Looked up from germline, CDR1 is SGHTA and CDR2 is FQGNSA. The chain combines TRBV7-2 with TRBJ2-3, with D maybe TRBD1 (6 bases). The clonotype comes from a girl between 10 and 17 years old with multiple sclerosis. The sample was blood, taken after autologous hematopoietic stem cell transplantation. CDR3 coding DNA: TGTGCCAGCAGCTTACTGGGCAATAGGGGGACAGATACGCAGTATTTT. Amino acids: CASSLLGNRGTDTQYF.